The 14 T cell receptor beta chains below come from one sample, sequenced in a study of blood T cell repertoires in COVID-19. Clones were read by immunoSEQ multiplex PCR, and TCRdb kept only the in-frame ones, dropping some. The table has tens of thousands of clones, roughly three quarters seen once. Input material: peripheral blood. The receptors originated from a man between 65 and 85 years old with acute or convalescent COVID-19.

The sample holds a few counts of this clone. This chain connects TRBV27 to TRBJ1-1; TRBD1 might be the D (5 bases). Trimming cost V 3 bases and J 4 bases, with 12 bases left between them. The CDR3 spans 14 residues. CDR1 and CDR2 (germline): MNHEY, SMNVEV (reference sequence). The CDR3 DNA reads TGTGCCAGCAGTTTTGGCGCAGGGTCCACTGAAGCTTTCTTT. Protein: CASSFGAGSTEAFF.

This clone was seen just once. In DNA form, the CDR3 reads TGCGCCAGCAGCCAATCAGGGGGCGGAGAAAAACTGTTTTTT. It encodes CASSQSGGGEKLFF. The gene calls are TRBV4-1 and TRBJ1-4; TRBD1 aligns across 8 bases. Germline V gene data show CDR1 as MGHRA and CDR2 as YSYEKL. V lost 2 bases and J lost 8; bases outside the gene matches: 4. The CDR3 loop spans 14 amino acids.

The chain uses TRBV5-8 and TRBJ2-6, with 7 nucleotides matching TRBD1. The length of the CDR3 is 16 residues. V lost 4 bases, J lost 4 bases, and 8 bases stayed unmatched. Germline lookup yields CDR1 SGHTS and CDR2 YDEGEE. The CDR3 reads CASSTYRGPGANVLTF. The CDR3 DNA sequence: TGTGCCAGCAGCACCTACAGGGGTCCCGGGGCCAACGTCCTGACTTTC.

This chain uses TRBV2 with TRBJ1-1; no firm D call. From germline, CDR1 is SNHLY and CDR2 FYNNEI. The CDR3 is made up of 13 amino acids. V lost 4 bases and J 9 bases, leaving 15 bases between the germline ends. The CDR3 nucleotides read TGTGCCAGCAGTGGGGGAGGAGGGCAGAAAGCTTTCTTT. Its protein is CASSGGGGQKAFF.

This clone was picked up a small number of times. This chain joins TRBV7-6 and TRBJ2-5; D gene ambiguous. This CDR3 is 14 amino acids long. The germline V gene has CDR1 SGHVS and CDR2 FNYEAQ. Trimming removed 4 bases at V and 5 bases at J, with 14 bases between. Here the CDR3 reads CASSWVVGQETQYF. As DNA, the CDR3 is TGTGCCAGCAGCTGGGTCGTGGGCCAGGAGACCCAGTACTTC.

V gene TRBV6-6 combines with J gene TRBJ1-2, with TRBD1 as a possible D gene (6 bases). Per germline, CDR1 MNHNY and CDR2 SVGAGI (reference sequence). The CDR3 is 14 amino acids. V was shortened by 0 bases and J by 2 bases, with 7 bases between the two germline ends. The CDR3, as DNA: TGTGCCAGCAGTTACTCGGACAGAAACTATGGCTACACCTTC. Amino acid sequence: CASSYSDRNYGYTF.

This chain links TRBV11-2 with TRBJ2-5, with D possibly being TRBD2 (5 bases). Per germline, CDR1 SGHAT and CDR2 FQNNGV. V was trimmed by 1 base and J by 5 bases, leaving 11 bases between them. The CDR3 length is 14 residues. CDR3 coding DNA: TGTGCCAGCAGCTTAGGTTCGGGGTGGGAGACCCAGTACTTC. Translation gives CASSLGSGWETQYF. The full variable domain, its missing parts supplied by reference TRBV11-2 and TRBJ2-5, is EAGVAQSPRYKIIEKRQSVAFWCNPISGHATLYWYQQILGQGPKLLIQFQNNGVVDDSQLPKDRFSAERLKGVDSTLKIQPAKLEDSAVYLCASSLGSGWETQYFGPGTRLLVL.

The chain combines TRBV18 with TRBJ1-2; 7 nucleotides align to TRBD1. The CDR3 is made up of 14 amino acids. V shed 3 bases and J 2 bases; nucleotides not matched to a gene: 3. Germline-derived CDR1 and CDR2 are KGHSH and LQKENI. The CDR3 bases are TGTGCCAGCTCACCCCAGGGACAGAACTATGGCTACACCTTC. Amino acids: CASSPQGQNYGYTF.

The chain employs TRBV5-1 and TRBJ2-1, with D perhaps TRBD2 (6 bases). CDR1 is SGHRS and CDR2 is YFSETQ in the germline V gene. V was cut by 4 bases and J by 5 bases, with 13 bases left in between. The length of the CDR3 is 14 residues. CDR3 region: CASSPAGLNNEQFF. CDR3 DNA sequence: TGCGCCAGCAGCCCCGCGGGGCTCAACAATGAGCAGTTCTTC.

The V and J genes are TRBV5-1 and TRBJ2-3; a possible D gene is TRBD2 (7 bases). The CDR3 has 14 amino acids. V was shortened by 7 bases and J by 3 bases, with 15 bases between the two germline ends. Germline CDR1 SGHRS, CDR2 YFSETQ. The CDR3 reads CASFEGGRTDTQYF. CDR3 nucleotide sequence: TGCGCCAGCTTCGAGGGGGGGCGTACAGATACGCAGTATTTT.

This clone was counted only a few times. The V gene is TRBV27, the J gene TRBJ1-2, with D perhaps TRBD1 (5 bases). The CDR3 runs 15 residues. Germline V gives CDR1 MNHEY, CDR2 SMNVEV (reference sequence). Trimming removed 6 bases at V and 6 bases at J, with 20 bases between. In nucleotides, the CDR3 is TGTGCCAGCAGCCTATCAGGGCGTCGAGAGGATGGCTACACCTTC. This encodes CASSLSGRREDGYTF.

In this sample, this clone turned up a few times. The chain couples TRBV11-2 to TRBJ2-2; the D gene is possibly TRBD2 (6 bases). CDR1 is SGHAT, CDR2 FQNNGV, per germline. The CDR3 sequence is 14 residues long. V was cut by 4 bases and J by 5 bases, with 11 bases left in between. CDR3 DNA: TGTGCCAGCAGCTCCGGGACTTCAACCGGGGAGCTGTTTTTT. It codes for CASSSGTSTGELFF.

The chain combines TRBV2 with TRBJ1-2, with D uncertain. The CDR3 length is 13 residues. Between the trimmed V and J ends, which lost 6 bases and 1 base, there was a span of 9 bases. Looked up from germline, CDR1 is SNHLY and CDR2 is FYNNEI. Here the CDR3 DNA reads TGTGCCAGCAGACCAGGTCGTAACTATGGCTACACCTTC. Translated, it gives CASRPGRNYGYTF.

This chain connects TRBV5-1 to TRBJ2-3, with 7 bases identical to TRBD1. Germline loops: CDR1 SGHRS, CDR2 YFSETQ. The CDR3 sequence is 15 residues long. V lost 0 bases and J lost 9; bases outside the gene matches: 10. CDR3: CASSLADRVGPTQYF. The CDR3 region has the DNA TGCGCCAGCAGCTTGGCCGACAGGGTGGGACCGACGCAGTATTTT.